The next 4 T cell receptor beta chains were all read from a single sample in a study of blood T cell repertoires in COVID-19. Data came from immunoSEQ multiplex PCR; TCRdb stores just in-frame clones and leaves some out. The sample holds approximately 61,000 clones, under 85% seen once. The sequenced sample was peripheral blood. These TCRs come from a woman in her seventies with acute or convalescent COVID-19.

This clone was seen only a few times. This chain joins TRBV19 and TRBJ1-2, with 7 bases fitting TRBD1. With V trimmed by 4 bases and J by 0 bases, 2 bases remained unmatched. Germline V CDR1 and CDR2: LNHDA, SQIVND (reference sequence). The CDR3 has 14 residues. CDR3 in amino acids: CASSRGQANYGYTF. The CDR3 region has the DNA TGTGCCAGTAGTAGAGGACAGGCTAACTATGGCTACACCTTC.

The chain employs TRBV2 and TRBJ2-4, with 10 bases aligning to TRBD1. This CDR3 region has 15 residues. The germline V gene encodes CDR1 SNHLY and CDR2 FYNNEI. The V segment lost 7 bases and the J segment 9 bases; nucleotides outside the gene matches: 12. The CDR3 DNA is TGTGCCAGCAACTCGGACAGGGGGGGTAGGGGCATTCAGTACTTC. Translated, it gives CASNSDRGGRGIQYF.

V gene TRBV27 combines with J gene TRBJ2-3; possibly TRBD1 for D (6 bases). The V and J ends lost 4 bases and 2 bases respectively, with 13 bases between them. Germline V gene lookup returns CDR1 MNHEY and CDR2 SMNVEV (reference sequence). This CDR3 spans 15 amino acids. The CDR3 DNA is TGTGCCAGCAGTTCCCCTCGGACAGACACAGATACGCAGTATTTT. This translates into CASSSPRTDTDTQYF.

This rearrangement joins TRBV5-8 to TRBJ2-3; possible D gene TRBD1, 5 bases. The germline V gene has CDR1 SGHTS and CDR2 YDEGEE. The CDR3 length is 12 residues. V shed 4 bases and J shed 7 bases, with 10 bases lying between them. The CDR3 loop reads CASSQGLYTQYF. CDR3 sequence (DNA): TGTGCCAGCAGCCAGGGCTTATATACGCAGTATTTT. The full variable domain, rest sourced from reference TRBV5-8 and TRBJ2-3, is EAGVTQSPTHLIKTRGQQATLRCSPISGHTSVYWYQQALGLGLQFLLWYDEGEERNRGNFPPRFSGRQFPNYSSELNVNALELEDSALYLCASSQGLYTQYFGPGTRLTVL.